This T cell receptor (beta chain) was recorded in a study of blood T cell repertoires in COVID-19. The germline V gene has CDR1 SGHNT and CDR2 YYREEE (reference sequence). The V segment lost 4 bases and the J segment 4 bases; nucleotides outside the gene matches: 1. CDR3 length: 12 amino acids. Original analysis: Using reference gene primer amplification, nucleated cell counts were estimated. Only in-frame clones appear in the TCRdb table, and some are missing; sequencing was by immunoSEQ multiplex PCR. V and J calls and clone size come straight from that table; D and trimming were deduced from the DNA. The sample has approximately 240,000 clones, around 81% seen once.

This TCR was recovered from an older woman with active or convalescent COVID-19. Sequencing was carried out using peripheral blood. V and J are TRBV5-4 and TRBJ1-1; 7 positions match TRBD1. CDR3 coding DNA: TGTGCCAGCAGCCAGGGGGGCACTGAAGCTTTCTTT. This encodes CASSQGGTEAFF.